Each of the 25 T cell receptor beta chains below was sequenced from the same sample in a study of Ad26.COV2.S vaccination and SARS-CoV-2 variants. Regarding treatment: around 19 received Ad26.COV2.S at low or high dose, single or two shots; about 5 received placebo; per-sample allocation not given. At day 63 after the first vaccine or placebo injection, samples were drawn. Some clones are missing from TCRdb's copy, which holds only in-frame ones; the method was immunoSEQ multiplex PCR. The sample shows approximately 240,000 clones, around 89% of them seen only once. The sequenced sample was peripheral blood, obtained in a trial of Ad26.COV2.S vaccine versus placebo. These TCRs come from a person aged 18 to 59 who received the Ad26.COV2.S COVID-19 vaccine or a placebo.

The CDR3 DNA follows: TGTGCCAGCATAGCGGGGGGGCCCTCCTACAATGAGCAGTTCTTC. Translation gives CASIAGGPSYNEQFF. This chain uses TRBV27 with TRBJ2-1; TRBD2 matches at 11 bases. CDR1 and CDR2 from the germline V gene are MNHEY and SMNVEV (reference sequence). Trimming took 7 bases from V and 0 from J; bases not matched to a gene: 2. CDR3 length: 15 residues.

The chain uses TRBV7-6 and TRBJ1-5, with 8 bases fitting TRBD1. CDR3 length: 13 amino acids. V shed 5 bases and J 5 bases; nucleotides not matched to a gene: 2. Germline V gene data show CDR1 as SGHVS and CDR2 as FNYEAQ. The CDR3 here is CASSATGDQPQHF. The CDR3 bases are TGTGCCAGCAGCGCGACAGGGGATCAGCCCCAGCATTTT.

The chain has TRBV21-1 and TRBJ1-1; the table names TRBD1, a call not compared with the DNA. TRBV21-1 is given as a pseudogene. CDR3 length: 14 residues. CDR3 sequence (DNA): TGTGCCAGCAGCAAAGACGCAGGGGGCACGTCAGCTTTCTTT. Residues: CASSKDAGGTSAFF.

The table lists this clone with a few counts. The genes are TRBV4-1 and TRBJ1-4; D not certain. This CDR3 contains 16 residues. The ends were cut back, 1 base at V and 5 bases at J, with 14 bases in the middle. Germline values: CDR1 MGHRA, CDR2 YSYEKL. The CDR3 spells CASSQGRARGNEKLFF. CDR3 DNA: TGCGCCAGCAGCCAAGGAAGGGCGCGAGGGAATGAAAAACTGTTTTTT.

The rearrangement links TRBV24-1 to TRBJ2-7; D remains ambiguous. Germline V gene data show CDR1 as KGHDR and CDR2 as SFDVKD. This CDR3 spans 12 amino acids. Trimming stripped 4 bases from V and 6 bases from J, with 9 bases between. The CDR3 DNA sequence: TGTGCCACCAGTGACATCGTGGGCGAGCAGTACTTC. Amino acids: CATSDIVGEQYF.

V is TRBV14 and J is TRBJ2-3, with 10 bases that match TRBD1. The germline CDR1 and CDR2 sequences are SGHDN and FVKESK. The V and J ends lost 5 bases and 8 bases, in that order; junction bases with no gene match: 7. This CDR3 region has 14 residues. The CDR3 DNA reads TGTGCCAGCAGCTCTGGACAGGGGGAGGGTACGCAGTATTTT. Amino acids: CASSSGQGEGTQYF.

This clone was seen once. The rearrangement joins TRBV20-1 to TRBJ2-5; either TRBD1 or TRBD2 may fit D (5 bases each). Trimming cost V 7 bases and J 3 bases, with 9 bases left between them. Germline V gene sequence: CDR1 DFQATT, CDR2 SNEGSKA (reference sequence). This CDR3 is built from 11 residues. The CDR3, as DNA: TGCAGTGGGAGGACAAAAGAGACCCAGTACTTC. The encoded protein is CSGRTKETQYF.

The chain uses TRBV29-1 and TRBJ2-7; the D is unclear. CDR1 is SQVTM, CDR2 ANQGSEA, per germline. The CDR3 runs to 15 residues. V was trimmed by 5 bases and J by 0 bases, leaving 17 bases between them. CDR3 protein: CSVTLMDAGSYEQYF. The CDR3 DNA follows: TGCAGCGTTACCTTGATGGACGCAGGCTCCTACGAGCAGTACTTC.

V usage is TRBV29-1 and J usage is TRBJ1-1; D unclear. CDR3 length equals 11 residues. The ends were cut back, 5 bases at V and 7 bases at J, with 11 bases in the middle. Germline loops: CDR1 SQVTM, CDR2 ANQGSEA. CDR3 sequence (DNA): TGCAGCGTTAATCCTTTGGATGAAGCTTTCTTT. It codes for CSVNPLDEAFF.

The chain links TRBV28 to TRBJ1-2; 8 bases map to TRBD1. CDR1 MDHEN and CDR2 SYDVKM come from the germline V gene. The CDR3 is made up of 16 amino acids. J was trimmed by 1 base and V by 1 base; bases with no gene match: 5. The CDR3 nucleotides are TGTGCCAGCAGTTTATCCAGGACAGGGATTAACTATGGCTACACCTTC. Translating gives CASSLSRTGINYGYTF.

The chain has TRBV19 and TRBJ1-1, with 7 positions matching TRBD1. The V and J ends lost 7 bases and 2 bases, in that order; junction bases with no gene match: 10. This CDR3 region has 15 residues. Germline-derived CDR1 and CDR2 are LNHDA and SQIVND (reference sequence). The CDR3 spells CASTVSGQRNTEAFF. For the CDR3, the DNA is TGTGCCAGTACCGTCTCGGGACAGCGCAACACTGAAGCTTTCTTT.

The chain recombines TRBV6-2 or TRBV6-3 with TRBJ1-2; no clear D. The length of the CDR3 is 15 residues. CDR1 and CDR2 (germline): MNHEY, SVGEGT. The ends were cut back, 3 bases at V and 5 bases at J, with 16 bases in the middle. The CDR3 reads CASSYLAGVGYGYTF. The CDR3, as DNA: TGTGCCAGCAGTTATCTTGCAGGAGTGGGGTATGGCTACACCTTC.

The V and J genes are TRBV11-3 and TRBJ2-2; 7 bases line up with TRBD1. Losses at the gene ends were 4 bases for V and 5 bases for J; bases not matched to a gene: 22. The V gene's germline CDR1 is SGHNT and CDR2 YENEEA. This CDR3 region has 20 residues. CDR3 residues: CASSSGAGIFRGNETGELFF. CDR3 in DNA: TGTGCCAGCAGCTCAGGGGCAGGGATCTTCAGGGGGAACGAAACCGGGGAGCTGTTTTTT.

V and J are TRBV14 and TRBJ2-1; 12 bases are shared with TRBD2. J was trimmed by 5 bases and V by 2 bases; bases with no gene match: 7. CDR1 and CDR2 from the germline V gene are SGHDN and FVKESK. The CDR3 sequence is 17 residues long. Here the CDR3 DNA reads TGTGCCAGCAGCCAAAAGATGGGACTAGCGGGCCACAATGAGCAGTTCTTC. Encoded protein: CASSQKMGLAGHNEQFF.

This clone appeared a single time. CDR3 in amino acids: CAWSVARQRNSPLHF. The CDR3, as DNA: TGTGCCTGGAGTGTTGCGAGACAACGTAATTCACCCCTCCACTTT. J is TRBJ1-6 and V is TRBV30; no clear D. The V and J ends lost 0 bases and 6 bases respectively, with 12 bases between them. CDR1 is GTSNPN, CDR2 SVGIG, per germline (reference sequence). This CDR3 comprises 15 residues.

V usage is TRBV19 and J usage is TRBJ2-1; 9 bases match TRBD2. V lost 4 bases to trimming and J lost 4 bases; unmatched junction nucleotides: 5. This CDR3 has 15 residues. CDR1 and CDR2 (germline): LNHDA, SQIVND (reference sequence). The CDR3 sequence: CASSKLTSGYNEQFF. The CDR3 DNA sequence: TGTGCCAGTAGTAAACTGACTAGCGGTTACAATGAGCAGTTCTTC. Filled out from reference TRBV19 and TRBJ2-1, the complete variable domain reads DGGITQSPKYLFRKEGQNVTLSCEQNLNHDAMYWYRQDPGQGLRLIYYSQIVNDFQKGDIAEGYSVSREKKESFPLTVTSAQKNPTAFYLCASSKLTSGYNEQFFGPGTRLTVL.

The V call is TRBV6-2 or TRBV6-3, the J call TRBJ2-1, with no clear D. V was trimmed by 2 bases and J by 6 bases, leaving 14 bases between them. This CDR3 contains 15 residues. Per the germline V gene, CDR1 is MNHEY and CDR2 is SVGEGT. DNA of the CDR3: TGTGCCAGCAGTTACGCAATCATTTTAGGCAATGAGCAGTTCTTC. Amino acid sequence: CASSYAIILGNEQFF.

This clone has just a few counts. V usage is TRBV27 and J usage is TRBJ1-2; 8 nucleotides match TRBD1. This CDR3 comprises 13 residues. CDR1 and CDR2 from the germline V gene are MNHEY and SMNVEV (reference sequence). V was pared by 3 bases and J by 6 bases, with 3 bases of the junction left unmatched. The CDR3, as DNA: TGTGCCAGCAGTTTCCAGGGGGCGCATGGCTACACCTTC. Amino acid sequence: CASSFQGAHGYTF.

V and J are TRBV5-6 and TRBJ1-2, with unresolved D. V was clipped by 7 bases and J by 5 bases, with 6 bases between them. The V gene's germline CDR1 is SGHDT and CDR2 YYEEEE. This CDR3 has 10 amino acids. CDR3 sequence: CASGRYGYTF. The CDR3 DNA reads TGTGCCAGCGGACGGTATGGCTACACCTTC.

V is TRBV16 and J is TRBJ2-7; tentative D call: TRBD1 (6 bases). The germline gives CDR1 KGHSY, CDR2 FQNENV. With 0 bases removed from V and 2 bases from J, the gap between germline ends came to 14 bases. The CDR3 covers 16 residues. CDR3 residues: CASSQSHREDPYEQYF. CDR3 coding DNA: TGTGCCAGCAGCCAATCGCACAGGGAAGACCCCTACGAGCAGTACTTC.

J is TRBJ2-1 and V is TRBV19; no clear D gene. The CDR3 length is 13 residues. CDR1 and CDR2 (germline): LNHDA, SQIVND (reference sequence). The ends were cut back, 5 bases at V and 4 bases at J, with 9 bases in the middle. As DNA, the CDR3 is TGTGCCAGTAGTTCCGGGCAATACAATGAGCAGTTCTTC. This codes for CASSSGQYNEQFF.

CDR3 loop: CASSSRERVPNPYEQYF. As DNA, the CDR3 is TGTGCCAGCAGCTCCCGTGAACGGGTGCCGAACCCCTACGAGCAGTACTTC. The chain couples TRBV11-2 to TRBJ2-7; no clear D gene. Trimming pared 4 bases from V and 2 bases from J, leaving 21 bases between. In germline, CDR1 is SGHAT, CDR2 FQNNGV. The CDR3 extends over 17 amino acids.

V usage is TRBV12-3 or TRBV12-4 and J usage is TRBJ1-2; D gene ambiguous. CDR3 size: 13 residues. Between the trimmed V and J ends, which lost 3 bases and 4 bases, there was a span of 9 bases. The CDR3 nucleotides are TGTGCCAGCAGTTTGGAAGGAACCTATGGCTACACCTTC. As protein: CASSLEGTYGYTF.

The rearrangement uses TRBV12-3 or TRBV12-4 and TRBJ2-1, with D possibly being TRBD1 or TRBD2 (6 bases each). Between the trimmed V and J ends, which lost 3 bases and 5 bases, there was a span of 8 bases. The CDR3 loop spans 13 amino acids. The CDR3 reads CASSLGGHNEQFF. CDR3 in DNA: TGTGCCAGCAGTTTGGGGGGCCACAATGAGCAGTTCTTC.

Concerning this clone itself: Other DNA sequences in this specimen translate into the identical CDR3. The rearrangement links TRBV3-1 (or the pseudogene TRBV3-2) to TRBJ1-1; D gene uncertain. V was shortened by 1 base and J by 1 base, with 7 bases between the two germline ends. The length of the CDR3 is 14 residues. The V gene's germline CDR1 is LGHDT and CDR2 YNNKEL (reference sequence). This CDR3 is CASSQVAGNTEAFF. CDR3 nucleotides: TGTGCCAGCAGCCAAGTGGCGGGGAACACTGAAGCTTTCTTT.